This TCR beta chain appears in the sequencing data of a study of regulatory T cells in long-lasting Graves disease. Study-wide points: Patients with persistent Graves' had lower TCR diversity than newly diagnosed patients. The study found persistent patients shared more public clonotypes (roughly 2,800) than new patients (about 1,000).

The time point denotes: newly diagnosed GD, antithyroid drugs for less than 3 months. RNA extracted from PBMCs served as the sequencing template. To make TCR beta libraries, researchers used iRepertoire HTBI primers and Arm-PCR of CDR3 regions. A single record per CDR3 protein comes from TCRdb applying MiXCR to the multiplex PCR reads. Among 540,000 or so distinct CDR3 sequences listed, about 14% were seen once. With regard to this clonotype: Its specificity is unknown.

Trimming left V 5 bases short and J 1 base short, with 8 bases between. Germline CDR1 KGHSH, CDR2 LQKENI. This CDR3 spans 13 amino acids. These data were likewise used in another study, on T cells in Graves' hyperthyroidism and ophthalmopathy. That investigation notes: Blood also showed most of the thyroid clonotypes that were expanded above 0.001.

The clonotype originates from a man between 25 and 39 years old with Graves disease. The V call is TRBV18, the J call TRBJ1-1; D is undetermined. The specimen comprised peripheral blood mononuclear cells (PBMCs), sampled at new diagnosis, from a patient treated with antithyroid drugs. CDR3 loop: CASSNAPNTEAFF. The CDR3 nucleotides are TGTGCCAGCTCAAACGCTCCGAACACTGAAGCTTTCTTT.